Listed below are T cell receptor beta chains from one sample, sequenced in a study of cytomegalovirus exposure and HLA in healthy donors. Assay: immunoSEQ multiplex PCR; the TCRdb copy retains only in-frame clones and omits some. Among about 130,000 clones listed, 83% were seen once. Sequencing used PBMCs. Receptor source: a woman between 35 and 50 years old in good health and CMV-seropositive. Each CDR3 is given with its conserved first and last residue. The D gene is left open where the match is weak. A row's size may be missing; if present it is once, few, many or a size class.

>14|.|TRBJ1-6|TRBV6-5|TRBD1
TGTGCCAGCAGGCGACAGGGGGCGAATTCACCCCTCCACTTT
CASRRQGANSPLHF
>16|once|TRBJ2-3|TRBV12-5|TRBD2
TGTGCTAGTGGTTTGAAGGCGGGAGGGCACACAGATACGCAGTATTTT
CASGLKAGGHTDTQYF
>16|.|TRBJ2-6|TRBV30|.
TGTGCCTGGAGCCACAGGGTATGGTCTGGGGCCAACGTCCTGACTTTC
CAWSHRVWSGANVLTF
>14|once|TRBJ1-5|TRBV28|.
TGTGCCAGCAGTTTATTACGGTCGAATCAGCCCCAGCATTTT
CASSLLRSNQPQHF
>15|.|TRBJ1-1|TRBV9|.
TGTGCCAGCAGCCTATTTGCAGGGGCGAACACTGAAGCTTTCTTT
CASSLFAGANTEAFF
>14|.|TRBJ1-2|TRBV6-4|TRBD1
TGTGCCAGCAGTCCCGGGACAGGGGGTCGTGGCTACACCTTC
CASSPGTGGRGYTF
>18|.|TRBJ2-1|TRBV30|.
TGTGCCTGGAGGGGGCGGAGTTGGAGAGGCAGGGACTACAATGAGCAGTTCTTC
CAWRGRSWRGRDYNEQFF
>14|.|TRBJ2-4|TRBV10-1|TRBD2
TGCGCCACCATTTGCGGGAGGGTCGTAAACATTCAGTACTTC
CATICGRVVNIQYF
>14|few|TRBJ2-7|TRBV2|.
TGTGCCAGCAGTGACCGGGAAACATCCTACGAGCAGTACTTC
CASSDRETSYEQYF
>13|.|TRBJ2-7|TRBV30|TRBD2
TGTGCCTGGAGTAGCGGGAGGGTCTACGAGCAGTACTTC
CAWSSGRVYEQYF
>12|.|TRBJ2-5|TRBV2|TRBD1
TGTGCCAGCAACAGGGGGTTGGAGACCCAGTACTTC
CASNRGLETQYF
>13|.|TRBJ2-3|TRBV7-2|TRBD2
TGTGCCAGCAGCTTAGCCTTGCGGGAGCCGCAGTATTTT
CASSLALREPQYF
>15|once|TRBJ2-1|TRBV19|.
TGTGCCAGTAGTATAGACAGGGGCCCCTACAATGAGCAGTTCTTC
CASSIDRGPYNEQFF
>17|once|TRBJ1-2|TRBV4-2|TRBD1
TGTGCCAGCAGCCCTCTGGCACCGGGACAGGACGGCTATGGCTACACCTTC
CASSPLAPGQDGYGYTF
>14|.|TRBJ2-2|TRBV6-1|.
TGTGCCAGCAGTGAAGCCGGACAGACCGGGGAGCTGTTTTTT
CASSEAGQTGELFF